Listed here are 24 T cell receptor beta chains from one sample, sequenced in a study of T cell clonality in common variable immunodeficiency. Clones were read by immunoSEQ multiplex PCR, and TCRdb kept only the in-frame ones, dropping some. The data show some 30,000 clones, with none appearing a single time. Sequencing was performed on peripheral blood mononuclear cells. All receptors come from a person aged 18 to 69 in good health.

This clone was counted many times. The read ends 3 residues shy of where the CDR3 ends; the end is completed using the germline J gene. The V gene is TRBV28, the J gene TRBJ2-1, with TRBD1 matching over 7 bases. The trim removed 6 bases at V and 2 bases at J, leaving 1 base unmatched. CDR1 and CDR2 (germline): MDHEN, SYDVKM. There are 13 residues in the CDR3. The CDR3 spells CASRTGPYNEQFF. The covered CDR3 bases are TGTGCCAGCAGGACAGGGCCCTACAATGAG.

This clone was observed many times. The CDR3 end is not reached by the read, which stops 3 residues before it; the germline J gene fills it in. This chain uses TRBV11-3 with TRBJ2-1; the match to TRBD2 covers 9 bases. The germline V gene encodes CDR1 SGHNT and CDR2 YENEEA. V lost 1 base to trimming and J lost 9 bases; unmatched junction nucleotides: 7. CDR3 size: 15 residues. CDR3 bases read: TGTGCCAGCAGCTTAGTAGCGGGAGTGTTCGGTGAG. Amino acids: CASSLVAGVFGE. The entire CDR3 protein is CASSLVAGVFGEQFF.

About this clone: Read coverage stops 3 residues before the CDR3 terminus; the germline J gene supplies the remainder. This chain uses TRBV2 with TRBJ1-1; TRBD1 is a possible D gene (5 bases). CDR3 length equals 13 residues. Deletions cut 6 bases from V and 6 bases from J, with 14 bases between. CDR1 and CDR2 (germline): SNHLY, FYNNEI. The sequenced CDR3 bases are TGTGCCAGCAGCGCTACCAGGGCATCTGAA. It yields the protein CASSATRASE. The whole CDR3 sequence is CASSATRASEAFF.

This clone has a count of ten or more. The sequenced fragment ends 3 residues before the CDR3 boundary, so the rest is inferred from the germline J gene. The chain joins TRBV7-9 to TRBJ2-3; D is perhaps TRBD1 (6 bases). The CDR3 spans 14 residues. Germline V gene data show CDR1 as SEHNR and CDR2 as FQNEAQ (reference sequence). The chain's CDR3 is CASSFPWGQETQYF. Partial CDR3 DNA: TGTGCCAGCAGCTTCCCCTGGGGACAAGAGACG.

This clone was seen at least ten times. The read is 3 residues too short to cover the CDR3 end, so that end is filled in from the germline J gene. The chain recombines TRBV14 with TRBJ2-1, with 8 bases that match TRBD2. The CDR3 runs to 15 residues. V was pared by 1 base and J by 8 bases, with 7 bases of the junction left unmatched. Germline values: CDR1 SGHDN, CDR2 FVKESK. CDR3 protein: CASSQATSGPYEQFF. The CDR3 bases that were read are TGTGCCAGCAGCCAAGCAACTAGCGGACCATATGAG.

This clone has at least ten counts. The DNA read from the CDR3 is TGTGCCAGCAGCCCCAGCGGGGGGACCTACAATGAG. It encodes CASSPSGGTYNE. From start to end, the CDR3 is CASSPSGGTYNEQFF. The chain has TRBV11-2 and TRBJ2-1, with 9 bases fitting TRBD2. The read ends 3 residues shy of where the CDR3 ends; the end is completed using the germline J gene. The germline gives CDR1 SGHAT, CDR2 FQNNGV. The CDR3 length is 15 residues. Trimming cost V 5 bases and J 2 bases; bases outside gene matches: 4.

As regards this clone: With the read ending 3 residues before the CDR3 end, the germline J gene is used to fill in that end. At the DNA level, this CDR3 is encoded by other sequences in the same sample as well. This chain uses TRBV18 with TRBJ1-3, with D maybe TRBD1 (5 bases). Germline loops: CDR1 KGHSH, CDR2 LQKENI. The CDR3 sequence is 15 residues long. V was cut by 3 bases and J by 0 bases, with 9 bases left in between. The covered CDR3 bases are TGTGCCAGCTCACCCAGGGATGACTCTGGAAACACC. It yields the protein CASSPRDDSGNT. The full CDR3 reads CASSPRDDSGNTIYF.

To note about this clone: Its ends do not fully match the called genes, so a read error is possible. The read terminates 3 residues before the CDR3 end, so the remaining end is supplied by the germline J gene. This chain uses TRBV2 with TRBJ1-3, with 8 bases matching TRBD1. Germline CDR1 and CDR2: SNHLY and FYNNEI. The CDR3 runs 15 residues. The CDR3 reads CASSDSQGAGNIIYF. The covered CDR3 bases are TGTGCCAGCAGTGACTCCCAGGGGGCCGGAAACATC.

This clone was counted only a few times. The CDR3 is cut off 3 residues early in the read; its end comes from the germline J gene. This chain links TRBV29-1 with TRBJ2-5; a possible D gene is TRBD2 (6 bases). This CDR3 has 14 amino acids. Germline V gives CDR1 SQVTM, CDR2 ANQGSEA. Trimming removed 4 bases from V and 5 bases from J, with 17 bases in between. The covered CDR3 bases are TGCAGCGTTGCTGCCGTCGGGGGAGTGGAGACC. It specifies CSVAAVGGVET. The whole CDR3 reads CSVAAVGGVETQYF.

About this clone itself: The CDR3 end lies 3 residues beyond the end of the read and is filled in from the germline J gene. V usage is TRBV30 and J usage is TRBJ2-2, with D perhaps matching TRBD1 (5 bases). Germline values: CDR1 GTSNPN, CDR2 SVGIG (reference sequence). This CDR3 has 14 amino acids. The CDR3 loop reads CAWSDPGPNEKLFF. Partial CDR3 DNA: TGTGCCTGGAGTGACCCAGGGCCTAATGAAAAG.

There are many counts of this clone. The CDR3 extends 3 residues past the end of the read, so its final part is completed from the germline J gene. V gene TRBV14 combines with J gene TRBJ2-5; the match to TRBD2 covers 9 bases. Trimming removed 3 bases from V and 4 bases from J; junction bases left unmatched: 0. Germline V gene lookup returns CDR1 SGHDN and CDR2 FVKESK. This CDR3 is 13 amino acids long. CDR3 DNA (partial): TGTGCCAGCAGCCAGGGACTAGCAGAGACC. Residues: CASSQGLAET. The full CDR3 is CASSQGLAETQYF.

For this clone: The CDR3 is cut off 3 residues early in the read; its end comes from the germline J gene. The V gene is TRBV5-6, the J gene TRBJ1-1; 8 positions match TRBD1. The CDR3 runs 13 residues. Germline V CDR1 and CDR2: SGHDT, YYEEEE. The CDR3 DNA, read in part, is TGTGCCAGCAGCTTGGGGACAGGGTCGGGA. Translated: CASSLGTGSG. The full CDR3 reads CASSLGTGSGAFF.

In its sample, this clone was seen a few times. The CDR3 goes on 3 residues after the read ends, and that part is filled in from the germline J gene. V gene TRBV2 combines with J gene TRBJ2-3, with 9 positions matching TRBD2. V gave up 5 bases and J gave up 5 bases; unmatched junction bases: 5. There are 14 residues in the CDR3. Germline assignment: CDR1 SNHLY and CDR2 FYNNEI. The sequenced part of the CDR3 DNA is TGTGCCAGCAGTCTTAGCGGGAGCGGAGATACG. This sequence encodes CASSLSGSGDT. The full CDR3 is CASSLSGSGDTQYF.

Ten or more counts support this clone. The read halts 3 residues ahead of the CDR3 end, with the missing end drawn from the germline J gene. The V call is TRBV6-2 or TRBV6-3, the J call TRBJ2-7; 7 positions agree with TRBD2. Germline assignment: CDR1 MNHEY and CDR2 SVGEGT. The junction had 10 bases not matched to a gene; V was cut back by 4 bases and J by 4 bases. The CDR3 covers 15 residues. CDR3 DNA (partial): TGTGCCAGCAGTTCTGCCGGGACTATGCCATACGAG. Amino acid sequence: CASSSAGTMPYE. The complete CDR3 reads CASSSAGTMPYEQYF.

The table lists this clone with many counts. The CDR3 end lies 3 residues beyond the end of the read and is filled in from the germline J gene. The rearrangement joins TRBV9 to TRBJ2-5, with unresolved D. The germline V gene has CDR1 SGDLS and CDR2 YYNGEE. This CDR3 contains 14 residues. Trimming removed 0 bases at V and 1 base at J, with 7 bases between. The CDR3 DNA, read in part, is TGTGCCAGCAGCGTAGCGCCTAGCCAAGAGACC. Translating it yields CASSVAPSQET. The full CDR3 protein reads CASSVAPSQETQYF.

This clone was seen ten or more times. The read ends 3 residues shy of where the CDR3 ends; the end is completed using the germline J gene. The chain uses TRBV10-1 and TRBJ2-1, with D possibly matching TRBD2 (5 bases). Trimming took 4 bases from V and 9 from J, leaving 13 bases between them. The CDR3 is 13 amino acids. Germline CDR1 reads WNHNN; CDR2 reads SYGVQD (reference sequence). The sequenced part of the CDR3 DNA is TGCGCCAGCAGTGGAGCGGTCGGCGGTGAG. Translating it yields CASSGAVGGE. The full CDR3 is CASSGAVGGEQFF.

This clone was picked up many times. The CDR3 sequence: CASSEGQLLEKLFF. The sequenced CDR3 bases are TGTGCCAGCAGCGAGGGACAGCTCCTTGAAAAG. V and J are TRBV6-2 or TRBV6-3 and TRBJ2-2, with 7 positions matching TRBD1. Read coverage stops 3 residues before the CDR3 terminus; the germline J gene supplies the remainder. The CDR3 loop spans 14 amino acids. Germline values: CDR1 MNHEY, CDR2 SVGEGT.

The chain's CDR3 is CASSFEAGVNTEAFF. CDR3 DNA, as far as it was read: TGCGCCAGCAGCTTCGAAGCAGGGGTGAACACTGAA. This rearrangement joins TRBV5-1 to TRBJ1-1, with D maybe TRBD1 (6 bases). The CDR3 is cut off 3 residues early in the read; its end comes from the germline J gene. Trimming removed 2 bases at V and 0 bases at J, with 11 bases between. This CDR3 region has 15 residues. Germline CDR1 is SGHRS and CDR2 is YFSETQ.

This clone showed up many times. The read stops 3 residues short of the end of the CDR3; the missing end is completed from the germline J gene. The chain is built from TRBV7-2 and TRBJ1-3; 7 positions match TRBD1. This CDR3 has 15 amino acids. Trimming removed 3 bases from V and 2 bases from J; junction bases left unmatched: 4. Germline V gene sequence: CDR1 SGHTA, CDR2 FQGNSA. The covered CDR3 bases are TGTGCCAGCAGCTTCCAGACAGGGCCTGGAAACACC. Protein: CASSFQTGPGNT. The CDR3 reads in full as CASSFQTGPGNTIYF. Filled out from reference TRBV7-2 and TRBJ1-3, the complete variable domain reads GAGVSQSPSNKVTEKGKDVELRCDPISGHTALYWYRQSLGQGLEFLIYFQGNSAPDKSGLPSDRFSAERTGGSVSTLTIQRTQQEDSAVYLCASSFQTGPGNTIYFGEGSWLTVV.

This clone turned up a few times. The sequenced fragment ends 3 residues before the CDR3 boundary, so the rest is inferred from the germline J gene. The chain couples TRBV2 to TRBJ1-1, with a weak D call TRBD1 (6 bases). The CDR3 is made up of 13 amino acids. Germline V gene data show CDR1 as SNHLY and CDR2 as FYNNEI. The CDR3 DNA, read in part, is TGTGCCAGCAAATCGGCCCAGGGGAATCGG. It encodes CASKSAQGNR. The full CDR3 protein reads CASKSAQGNRAFF. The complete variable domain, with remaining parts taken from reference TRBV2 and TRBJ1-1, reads EPEVTQTPSHQVTQMGQEVILRCVPISNHLYFYWYRQILGQKVEFLVSFYNNEISEKSEIFDDQFSVERPDGSNFTLKIRSTKLEDSAMYFCASKSAQGNRAFFGQGTRLTVV.

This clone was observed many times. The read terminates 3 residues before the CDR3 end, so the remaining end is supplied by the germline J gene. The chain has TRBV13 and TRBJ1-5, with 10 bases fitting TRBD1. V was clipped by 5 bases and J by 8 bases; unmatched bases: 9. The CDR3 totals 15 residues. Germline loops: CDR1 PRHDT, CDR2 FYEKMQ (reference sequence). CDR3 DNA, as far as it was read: TGTGCCAGCAGCCGCCGACAGGGGGCCTATGAGCCC. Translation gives CASSRRQGAYEP. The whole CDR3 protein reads CASSRRQGAYEPQHF.

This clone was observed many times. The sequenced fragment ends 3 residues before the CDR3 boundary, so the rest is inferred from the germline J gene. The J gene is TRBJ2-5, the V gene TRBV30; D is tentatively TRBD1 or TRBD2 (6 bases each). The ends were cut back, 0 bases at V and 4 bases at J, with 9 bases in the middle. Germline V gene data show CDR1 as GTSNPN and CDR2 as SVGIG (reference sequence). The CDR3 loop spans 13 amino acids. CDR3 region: CAWSVGGGETQYF. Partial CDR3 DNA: TGTGCCTGGAGTGTAGGAGGGGGAGAGACC.

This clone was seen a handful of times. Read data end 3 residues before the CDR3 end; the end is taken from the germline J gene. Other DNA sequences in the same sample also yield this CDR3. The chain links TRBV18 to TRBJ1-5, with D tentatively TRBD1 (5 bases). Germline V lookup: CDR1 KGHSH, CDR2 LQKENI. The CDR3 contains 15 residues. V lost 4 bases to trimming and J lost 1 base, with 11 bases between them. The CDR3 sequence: CASSQTDSSNQPQHF. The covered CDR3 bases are TGTGCCAGCTCACAGACAGACAGCAGCAATCAGCCC.

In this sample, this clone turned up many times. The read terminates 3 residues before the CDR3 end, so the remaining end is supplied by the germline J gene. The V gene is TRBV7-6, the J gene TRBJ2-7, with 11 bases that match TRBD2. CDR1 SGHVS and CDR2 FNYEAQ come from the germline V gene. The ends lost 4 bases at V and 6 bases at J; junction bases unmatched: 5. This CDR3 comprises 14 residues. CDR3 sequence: CASSSTGTSGEQYF. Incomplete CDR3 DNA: TGTGCCAGCAGCTCCACCGGGACTAGCGGCGAG. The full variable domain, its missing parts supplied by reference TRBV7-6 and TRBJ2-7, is GAGVSQSPRYKVTKRGQDVALRCDPISGHVSLYWYRQALGQGPEFLTYFNYEAQQDKSGLPNDRFSAERPEGSISTLTIQRTEQRDSAMYRCASSSTGTSGEQYFGPGTRLTVT.